This is a list of T cell receptor beta chains from one sample in a study of cytomegalovirus exposure and HLA in healthy donors. Assay used: immunoSEQ multiplex PCR; TCRdb lists only in-frame clones, some missing. There are 150,000 or so clones in the sample; approximately 84% occur only once, and about 1.5% lies in the top ten. The sequencing input was PBMCs. These TCRs come from a man younger than 40 in good health and CMV-seropositive. Each CDR3 is given with its conserved first and last residue. Fields, in order: clone size, D gene, J gene, V gene, CDR3 DNA, CDR3 protein. D genes are given only for firm matches. A clone size is listed for some rows: how often the clone was seen (once, few, many), or a class if it is expanded.

.,TRBD2,TRBJ2-3,TRBV10-2,TGCGCCAGCCTTTCTAGCGGTGGGGATACGCAGTATTTT,CASLSSGGDTQYF
.,.,TRBJ1-5,TRBV25-1,TGTGCCACCGGGGGGGGCAATCAGCCCCAGCATTTT,CATGGGNQPQHF
once,.,TRBJ2-1,TRBV21-1,TGTGCCACCAGCATTGTGGATCGGGAGCGGCGGGGGGGTTACAATGAGCAGTTCTTC,CATSIVDRERRGGYNEQFF
.,.,TRBJ1-5,TRBV6-1,TGTGCCAGCAGTGAAGTTGGAGGGCGAGGGCAGCCCCAGCATTTT,CASSEVGGRGQPQHF
.,TRBD2,TRBJ2-5,TRBV2,TGTGCCAGCGAGGGACTAGCGGCCCAAGAGACCCAGTACTTC,CASEGLAAQETQYF
.,.,TRBJ2-7,TRBV19,TGTGCCAGTAGTATAGGGAGCTCCTACGAGCAGTACTTC,CASSIGSSYEQYF
.,TRBD2,TRBJ2-1,TRBV28,TGTGCCAGCAGTCTAGGGGGAACTAGCGGGAGTGATGAGCAGTTCTTC,CASSLGGTSGSDEQFF
.,TRBD2,TRBJ2-1,TRBV5-8,TGTGCCAGCAGCCCTATTTTCCGGACTAGATCAACTGAGCAGTTCTTC,CASSPIFRTRSTEQFF
.,.,TRBJ1-2,TRBV5-1,TGCGCCAGCAGCGGGGGGGATTGGGGGACGGACTATGGCTACACCTTC,CASSGGDWGTDYGYTF
.,TRBD2,TRBJ2-3,TRBV4-2,TGTGCTAGCAGCCAAGATTTTAGCGGGGCCCGCACAGATACGCAGTATTTT,CASSQDFSGARTDTQYF
.,.,TRBJ1-4,TRBV6-5,TGTGCCAGCAACCCGACAGGATCTAATGAAAAACTGTTTTTT,CASNPTGSNEKLFF
.,.,TRBJ2-7,TRBV19,TGTGCCAGTAGCTCTGAGCCAGGGGCCGCCTACTTC,CASSSEPGAAYF
.,TRBD2,TRBJ2-7,TRBV5-4,TGTGCCAGCAGCCCCGGGACTAGCGGGGTCTACGAGCAGTACTTC,CASSPGTSGVYEQYF
.,TRBD2,TRBJ2-2,TRBV4-1,TGCGCCAGCAGCCAAGGTAGCGGGTCCTCCGGGGAGCTGTTTTTT,CASSQGSGSSGELFF
.,TRBD1,TRBJ2-5,TRBV7-7,TGTGCTAGCAGCCCGAGCGACAGGGGCAAGACCCAGTACTTC,CASSPSDRGKTQYF
.,.,TRBJ1-3,TRBV14,TGTGCCAGCAGCCCGGAGACCTCTGGAAACACCATATATTTT,CASSPETSGNTIYF